Listed here are 10 T cell receptor beta chains from one sample, sequenced in a study of PD-1 blockade in mismatch repair-deficient tumors (TCRdb year 2017). Libraries were made using the immunoSEQ multiplex PCR assay. As stored in TCRdb, this immuneACCESS dataset retains in-frame rearrangements with V and J assigned. A fraction of the clones does not appear; measured against another copy, unresolved V genes explain less than half of the discrepancy, and the remainder lacks a known reason. The sample data list roughly 130,000 clones, and roughly 86% of these were observed just once. Approximately 12% of the sample goes to the ten largest clones. The specimen was peripheral blood, collected approximately 70 weeks after starting pembrolizumab. The receptors originated from an adult with mismatch repair-deficient cancer.

This clone was observed a single time. The chain joins TRBV27 to TRBJ2-3, with a weak D call TRBD1 (8 bases). Germline CDR1 and CDR2: MNHEY and SMNVEV (reference sequence). V was shortened by 4 bases and J by 6 bases, with 17 bases between the two germline ends. The CDR3 covers 15 residues. CDR3 region: CASSYRGGPLDTQYF. The CDR3 nucleotides are TGTGCCAGCAGTTACAGGGGGGGTCCACTCGATACGCAGTATTTT.

In regard to this clone: One end of the junction does not line up with germline, which may come from a read error. The chain couples TRBV7-7 to TRBJ2-2; the D gene is possibly TRBD2 (5 bases). CDR3 size: 15 residues. Per germline, CDR1 SSHAT and CDR2 FNYEAQ (reference sequence). The CDR3 sequence is CASSRRVGDTGELFF. Here the CDR3 DNA reads TGTGCTAGCAGCCGTAGGGTCGGGGACACCGGGGAGCTGTTTTTT.

In this sample, this clone turned up a few times. This chain joins TRBV29-1 and TRBJ1-1; the D gene is possibly TRBD1 (6 bases). The germline V and J ends were trimmed by 6 bases and 0 bases, with 8 bases remaining between them. CDR3 length: 12 amino acids. Germline CDR1 SQVTM, CDR2 ANQGSEA. Written as DNA, the CDR3 is TGCAGCGTCAGGGGTATGAACACTGAAGCTTTCTTT. Encoded protein: CSVRGMNTEAFF. Together with reference TRBV29-1 and TRBJ1-1, the CDR3 gives the full variable domain: SAVISQKPSRDICQRGTSLTIQCQVDSQVTMMFWYRQQPGQSLTLIATANQGSEATYESGFVIDKFPISRPNLTFSTLTVSNMSPEDSSIYLCSVRGMNTEAFFGQGTRLTVV.

In this sample, this clone turned up a few times. This sequence joins TRBV19 and TRBJ1-3; D unresolved. This CDR3 spans 15 amino acids. Between the trimmed V and J ends, which lost 6 bases and 1 base, there was a span of 13 bases. Germline assignment: CDR1 LNHDA and CDR2 SQIVND (reference sequence). The CDR3 reads CASSSTLTSGNTIYF. CDR3 in DNA: TGTGCCAGTAGCTCTACCCTAACTTCTGGAAACACCATATATTTT.

The gene calls are TRBV6-6 and TRBJ2-2; the D gene is possibly TRBD1 (5 bases). CDR1 is MNHNY and CDR2 is SVGAGI in the germline V gene (reference sequence). Trimming cost V 6 bases and J 3 bases, with 11 bases left between them. The CDR3 runs to 14 residues. The CDR3 sequence: CASSHLGDTGELFF. The CDR3 DNA sequence: TGTGCCAGCAGCCATCTAGGGGACACCGGGGAGCTGTTTTTT.

The V call is TRBV25-1, the J call TRBJ2-1, with D possibly TRBD2 on 5 matching bases. The V end was cut by 1 base, the J end by 9 bases, with 13 bases between. The CDR3 runs 14 residues. The germline V gene has CDR1 MGHDK and CDR2 SYGVNS. The CDR3 DNA reads as TGTGCCAGCAGTGAATCTCCGGACTCCGGTGAGCAGTTCTTC. Translated: CASSESPDSGEQFF.

This chain links TRBV6-4 with TRBJ2-1; 7 bases match TRBD2. Trimming cost V 2 bases and J 5 bases; bases outside gene matches: 12. Germline assignment: CDR1 MRHNA and CDR2 SNTAGT. The CDR3 extends over 17 amino acids. The CDR3 region has the DNA TGTGCCAGCAGTGACCGCCAGGCGGGAGAGGACAACAATGAGCAGTTCTTC. It translates to CASSDRQAGEDNNEQFF.

This clone was detected only a few times. V gene TRBV6-5 combines with J gene TRBJ2-7, with TRBD2 matching 11 bases. Germline V gene data show CDR1 as MNHEY and CDR2 as SVGAGI. The CDR3 length is 15 residues. The V and J ends lost 5 bases and 7 bases, in that order; junction bases with no gene match: 10. DNA of the CDR3: TGTGCCAGCAGTAACCGACTAGCGGGACGGCGGGAGCAGTACTTC. Translated, it gives CASSNRLAGRREQYF.

This clone was picked up a small number of times. The chain couples TRBV30 to TRBJ2-7, with unresolved D. The germline V and J ends were trimmed by 7 bases and 0 bases, with 10 bases remaining between them. The CDR3 sequence is 12 residues long. Germline V CDR1 and CDR2: GTSNPN, SVGIG (reference sequence). The CDR3 region has the DNA TGTGCCTTCGGACGGAGCTCCTACGAGCAGTACTTC. Translated, it gives CAFGRSSYEQYF.

The gene calls are TRBV6-5 and TRBJ2-7, with D tentatively TRBD2 (6 bases). Germline V CDR1 and CDR2: MNHEY, SVGAGI. The CDR3 spans 13 residues. V was shortened by 8 bases and J by 2 bases, with 13 bases between the two germline ends. The CDR3 reads CASGRSGAYEQYF. For the CDR3, the DNA is TGTGCCAGCGGTCGATCGGGGGCCTACGAGCAGTACTTC.